Below are 10 T cell receptor beta chains sequenced from a single sample in a study of T cell repertoires in cytomegalovirus infection. No antigen has been identified for these receptors. One entry per CDR3 protein, called by TCRdb with MiXCR from the reads. This sample has approximately 100,000 distinct CDR3 sequences; about 30% occur once, and the top ten carry about 81%. The source material was CD8+ T cells from cultured PBMCs, sampled from culture after CMV antigen stimulation. These receptors originate from a human donor in good health (CMV status not recorded). Some clones in this sample may be carry-over from other donors' samples.

This clonotype showed up many times. CDR3 DNA: TGTGCCAGCAGCTTAGATCCCTACAATGAGCAGTTCTTC. This encodes CASSLDPYNEQFF. V usage is TRBV7-8 and J usage is TRBJ2-1; the D is unclear. Germline CDR1 and CDR2: SGHVS and FQNEAQ. V lost 1 base, J lost 2 bases, and 3 bases lay in between. The CDR3 has 13 amino acids.

The chain joins TRBV6-6 to TRBJ2-1; possible D gene TRBD1, 5 bases. This CDR3 region has 13 residues. CDR1 and CDR2 (germline): MNHNY, SVGAGI (reference sequence). V lost 4 bases and J 9 bases, leaving 13 bases between the germline ends. CDR3 residues: CASSLPGASEQFF. For the CDR3, the DNA is TGTGCCAGCAGTTTGCCTGGGGCCTCTGAGCAGTTCTTC.

The chain couples TRBV7-8 to TRBJ2-3; 7 bases map to TRBD2. The CDR3 covers 16 residues. Germline CDR1 reads SGHVS; CDR2 reads FQNEAQ. Trimming at V came to 2 bases and at J to 0 bases, leaving 5 bases not matched to a gene. Here the CDR3 DNA reads TGTGCCAGCAGCTTATGGGGGGGGGGTAGCACAGATACGCAGTATTTT. Translated: CASSLWGGGSTDTQYF.

This chain links TRBV12-3 or TRBV12-4 with TRBJ2-4; 7 bases fit TRBD2. Trimming cost V 5 bases and J 8 bases; bases outside gene matches: 9. The CDR3 loop spans 14 amino acids. CDR3: CASSLGTMGDIQYF. The CDR3 DNA is TGTGCCAGCAGTCTCGGGACTATGGGGGACATTCAGTACTTC.

This clonotype occurred a few times. The V gene is TRBV28, the J gene TRBJ2-7, with D unresolved. The length of the CDR3 is 14 residues. Trimming left V 6 bases short and J 3 bases short, with 15 bases between. CDR1 is MDHEN and CDR2 is SYDVKM in the germline V gene. The CDR3 DNA reads TGTGCCAGCAGCCCCCATGCCCAGGACTACGAGCAGTACTTC. Translated: CASSPHAQDYEQYF.

The sample holds many counts of this clonotype. The chain recombines TRBV27 with TRBJ2-5, with TRBD1 matching 8 bases. The CDR3 has 13 residues. The junction had 4 bases not matched to a gene; V was cut back by 5 bases and J by 5 bases. CDR1 is MNHEY, CDR2 SMNVEV, per germline (reference sequence). CDR3 nucleotides: TGTGCCAGCAGTGACAGGGGTGAGGAGACCCAGTACTTC. The encoded protein is CASSDRGEETQYF.

The V and J genes are TRBV7-8 and TRBJ2-5; no firm D call. The V gene lost 3 bases and the J gene lost 1 base, with 18 bases spanning the gap. The CDR3 runs to 17 residues. Germline V lookup: CDR1 SGHVS, CDR2 FQNEAQ. The CDR3 sequence: CASSFISPVSAQETQYF. The CDR3 DNA follows: TGTGCCAGCAGCTTTATCTCCCCGGTATCTGCCCAAGAGACCCAGTACTTC.

This clonotype is a singleton in its sample. The chain employs TRBV19 and TRBJ1-1; the D is unclear. The CDR3 sequence is 14 residues long. CDR1 LNHDA and CDR2 SQIVND come from the germline V gene (reference sequence). V lost 3 bases and J lost 6, with 14 bases in between. The CDR3 loop is CASSMLGLLAEAFF. The DNA for the CDR3 is TGTGCCAGTAGTATGCTGGGGTTATTGGCTGAAGCTTTCTTT.

The chain is built from TRBV15 and TRBJ2-2, with D possibly being TRBD1 or TRBD2 (5 bases each). Deletions cut 0 bases from V and 8 bases from J, with 7 bases between. The CDR3 sequence is 13 residues long. CDR1 is LNHNV, CDR2 YYDKDF, per germline (reference sequence). Here the CDR3 reads CATSREGEGELFF. The CDR3 DNA sequence: TGTGCCACCAGCAGAGAGGGGGAAGGGGAGCTGTTTTTT. Complete variable domain (other parts from reference TRBV15 and TRBJ2-2): DAMVIQNPRYQVTQFGKPVTLSCSQTLNHNVMYWYQQKSSQAPKLLFHYYDKDFNNEADTPDNFQSRRPNTSFCFLDIRSPGLGDTAMYLCATSREGEGELFFGEGSRLTVL.

This clonotype came up a few times. The V gene is TRBV12-3 or TRBV12-4, the J gene TRBJ2-3; TRBD2 aligns across 9 bases. V gave up 3 bases and J gave up 1 base; unmatched junction bases: 5. CDR3 length: 16 amino acids. In nucleotides, the CDR3 is TGTGCCAGCAGTTTGGGGGGACTAGCAGGCACAGATACGCAGTATTTT. Translating it yields CASSLGGLAGTDTQYF.